The 20 T cell receptor beta chains presented below share a single source sample, sequenced in a study of cytomegalovirus exposure and HLA in healthy donors. PCR involved 60 Vbeta and 13 Jbeta primers. TCRdb's table, derived via immunoSEQ multiplex PCR, lists solely in-frame clones and lacks some. The sample yields fewer than 250,000 clones, roughly 77% seen once. Sample: PBMCs. These receptors all stem from a woman between 50 and 59 years old in good health and CMV-seronegative.

The chain carries TRBV7-2 and TRBJ1-6; D ambiguous. V lost 5 bases, J lost 11 bases, and 22 bases lay in between. The CDR3 is 16 residues long. Germline CDR1 SGHTA, CDR2 FQGNSA. CDR3 sequence: CASSPRTILLMAPLHF. In DNA form, the CDR3 reads TGTGCCAGCAGCCCCCGGACTATTTTGCTCATGGCACCCCTCCACTTT.

The chain carries TRBV6-1 and TRBJ1-2; 9 nucleotides match TRBD1. The CDR3 has 13 residues. V shed 1 base and J 6 bases; nucleotides not matched to a gene: 0. CDR1 is MNHNS, CDR2 SASEGT, per germline. CDR3 DNA sequence: TGTGCCAGCAGTGAAGGGACAGGGGATGGCTACACCTTC. Amino acid sequence: CASSEGTGDGYTF.

The chain links TRBV27 to TRBJ1-1; maybe TRBD1 (5 bases). Germline-derived CDR1 and CDR2 are MNHEY and SMNVEV (reference sequence). The CDR3 totals 13 residues. V was trimmed by 0 bases and J by 7 bases, leaving 9 bases between them. The CDR3: CASSLSNRFEAFF. In nucleotides, the CDR3 is TGTGCCAGCAGTTTATCGAACAGGTTTGAAGCTTTCTTT.

The sample holds a few counts of this clone. V usage is TRBV4-3 and J usage is TRBJ2-2; weak D call: TRBD2 (5 bases). The length of the CDR3 is 15 residues. From germline, CDR1 is LGHNA and CDR2 YSLEER. V was cut by 0 bases and J by 8 bases, with 13 bases left in between. For the CDR3, the DNA is TGCGCCAGCAGCCAAGATGTGGGAGTGAGTGGGGAGCTGTTTTTT. Translated, it gives CASSQDVGVSGELFF.

The chain combines TRBV5-5 with TRBJ1-3; D is ambiguous. V dropped 2 bases and J dropped 9 bases, with 9 bases sitting between them. The CDR3 runs 12 residues. CDR1 and CDR2 (germline): SGHKS, YYEKEE (reference sequence). The CDR3 sequence: CASSLSEGTIYF. CDR3 coding DNA: TGTGCCAGCAGCTTAAGCGAAGGCACCATATATTTT.

The chain is built from TRBV5-1 and TRBJ1-2, with 10 bases that match TRBD1. The CDR3 contains 14 residues. Losses at the gene ends were 4 bases for V and 8 bases for J; bases not matched to a gene: 8. Germline-derived CDR1 and CDR2 are SGHRS and YFSETQ. The CDR3 sequence: CASSQGTGVGGYTF. The DNA of the CDR3 is TGCGCCAGCAGCCAGGGGACAGGGGTTGGGGGCTACACCTTC.

This chain connects TRBV4-3 to TRBJ1-6; D not resolved. Trimming shortened V by 1 base and J by 10 bases, and 8 bases separated the two germline ends. Germline loops: CDR1 LGHNA, CDR2 YSLEER. The CDR3 runs 13 residues. The CDR3 reads CASSQALDSPLHF. In DNA, the CDR3 is TGCGCCAGCAGCCAAGCGCTAGACTCACCCCTCCACTTT.

The J gene is TRBJ1-2, the V gene TRBV5-4; D is perhaps TRBD1 (5 bases). This CDR3 comprises 15 residues. CDR1 is SGHNT and CDR2 is YYREEE in the germline V gene (reference sequence). The ends were cut back, 0 bases at V and 4 bases at J, with 13 bases in the middle. The CDR3 loop reads CASSLGGGSPYGYTF. Written as DNA, the CDR3 is TGTGCCAGCAGCTTGGGGGGGGGTTCTCCCTATGGCTACACCTTC. Using reference TRBV5-4 and TRBJ1-2 for the parts outside the CDR3, the full variable domain is ETGVTQSPTHLIKTRGQQVTLRCSSQSGHNTVSWYQQALGQGPQFIFQYYREEENGRGNFPPRFSGLQFPNYSSELNVNALELDDSALYLCASSLGGGSPYGYTFGSGTRLTVV.

The chain combines TRBV7-2 with TRBJ1-1; D is perhaps TRBD1 (5 bases). The CDR3 has 16 amino acids. The V and J ends lost 4 bases and 1 base respectively, with 16 bases between them. In germline, CDR1 is SGHTA, CDR2 FQGNSA. The CDR3 DNA sequence: TGTGCCAGCAGCTCGGGGGGTGGCTCCCCGAACACTGAAGCTTTCTTT. Its protein product is CASSSGGGSPNTEAFF. The complete variable domain, with remaining parts taken from reference TRBV7-2 and TRBJ1-1, reads GAGVSQSPSNKVTEKGKDVELRCDPISGHTALYWYRQSLGQGLEFLIYFQGNSAPDKSGLPSDRFSAERTGGSVSTLTIQRTQQEDSAVYLCASSSGGGSPNTEAFFGQGTRLTVV.

V is TRBV11-2 and J is TRBJ2-1; TRBD2 aligns across 8 bases. The germline CDR1 and CDR2 sequences are SGHAT and FQNNGV. With V trimmed by 2 bases and J by 4 bases, 1 base remained unmatched. This CDR3 is built from 14 residues. CDR3 sequence (DNA): TGTGCCAGCAGCTTACGGGGGGGGTACAATGAGCAGTTCTTC. Residues: CASSLRGGYNEQFF.

The chain employs TRBV6-5 and TRBJ1-1; maybe TRBD1 (5 bases). V was clipped by 7 bases and J by 5 bases, with 8 bases between them. From germline, CDR1 is MNHEY and CDR2 SVGAGI. This CDR3 has 11 amino acids. The CDR3 loop reads CASTQGTEAFF. DNA of the CDR3: TGTGCCAGCACCCAGGGAACTGAAGCTTTCTTT.

The V call is TRBV25-1, the J call TRBJ1-2, with 7 bases lining up with TRBD1. CDR3 length: 16 residues. Per germline, CDR1 MGHDK and CDR2 SYGVNS. V shed 2 bases and J 4 bases; nucleotides not matched to a gene: 10. Here the CDR3 DNA reads TGTGCCAGCAGTGAAATGGGAGTGGGACAGAGCTATGGCTACACCTTC. Translated, it gives CASSEMGVGQSYGYTF.

The V gene is TRBV7-2, the J gene TRBJ2-5; TRBD1 agrees at 9 bases. V lost 5 bases and J lost 7; bases outside the gene matches: 8. Germline CDR1 is SGHTA and CDR2 is FQGNSA. This CDR3 comprises 14 residues. The CDR3: CASSIGTGSGTQYF. The DNA of the CDR3 is TGTGCCAGCAGCATTGGGACAGGGTCCGGGACCCAGTACTTC.

The chain is built from TRBV11-2 and TRBJ2-1, with TRBD2 identical over 9 bases. CDR3 size: 13 residues. Germline CDR1 is SGHAT and CDR2 is FQNNGV. Trimming cost V 4 bases and J 8 bases; bases outside gene matches: 3. The CDR3 spells CASSSIAGDEQFF. For the CDR3, the DNA is TGTGCCAGCAGCTCTATAGCGGGAGATGAGCAGTTCTTC.

This chain joins TRBV29-1 and TRBJ2-3; D might be TRBD1 (5 bases). V was cut by 7 bases and J by 4 bases, with 12 bases left in between. Germline CDR1 SQVTM, CDR2 ANQGSEA. CDR3 length: 12 amino acids. CDR3 region: CSGLRGSDTQYF. The CDR3 nucleotides read TGCAGCGGATTAAGGGGTTCAGATACGCAGTATTTT.

The chain is built from TRBV5-4 and TRBJ1-2, with 7 positions matching TRBD1. Germline V gives CDR1 SGHNT, CDR2 YYREEE (reference sequence). The CDR3 consists of 15 residues. Trimming cost V 4 bases and J 4 bases; bases outside gene matches: 10. CDR3 loop: CASSLGTVQPYGYTF. The DNA for the CDR3 is TGTGCCAGCAGCCTAGGGACAGTCCAACCCTATGGCTACACCTTC.

As to this clone: Mismatch with germline at one junction end may stem from a read error. This chain uses TRBV7-7 with TRBJ2-1, with TRBD2 identical over 13 bases. The CDR3 runs 15 residues. Germline V gene lookup returns CDR1 SSHAT and CDR2 FNYEAQ (reference sequence). The chain's CDR3 is CASSPTSGGANEQFF. CDR3 in DNA: TGTGCTAGCAGCCCCACTAGCGGGGGGGCGAATGAGCAGTTCTTC.

The rearrangement joins TRBV7-9 to TRBJ2-3, with D possibly matching TRBD2 (6 bases). Per germline, CDR1 SEHNR and CDR2 FQNEAQ (reference sequence). CDR3 length: 11 amino acids. V was shortened by 7 bases and J by 9 bases, with 11 bases between the two germline ends. The CDR3 loop is CASNPGGTQYF. Written as DNA, the CDR3 is TGTGCCAGCAACCCTGGGGGGACGCAGTATTTT.

This chain connects TRBV28 to TRBJ1-3; the D is unclear. The CDR3 consists of 14 residues. The V gene lost 2 bases and the J gene lost 4 bases, with 9 bases spanning the gap. CDR1 is MDHEN and CDR2 is SYDVKM in the germline V gene. As DNA, the CDR3 is TGTGCCAGCAGTTTAGCATCGGTGGGAAACACCATATATTTT. Protein product: CASSLASVGNTIYF.

The chain is built from TRBV7-9 and TRBJ2-7; no firm D call. V was trimmed by 3 bases and J by 0 bases, leaving 12 bases between them. This CDR3 contains 15 residues. CDR1 SEHNR and CDR2 FQNEAQ come from the germline V gene (reference sequence). CDR3 amino acids: CASSFSRKASYEQYF. CDR3 bases: TGTGCCAGCAGCTTCTCCAGGAAAGCCTCCTACGAGCAGTACTTC.